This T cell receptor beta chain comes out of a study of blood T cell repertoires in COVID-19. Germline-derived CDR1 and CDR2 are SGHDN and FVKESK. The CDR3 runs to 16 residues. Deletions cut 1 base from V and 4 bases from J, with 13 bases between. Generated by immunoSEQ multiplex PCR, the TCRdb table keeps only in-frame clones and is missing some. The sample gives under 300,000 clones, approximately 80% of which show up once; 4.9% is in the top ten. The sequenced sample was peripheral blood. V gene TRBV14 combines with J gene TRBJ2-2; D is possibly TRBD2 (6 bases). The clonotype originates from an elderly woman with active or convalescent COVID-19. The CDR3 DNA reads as TGTGCCAGCAGCCAAGTGGGGGGTTGGAGCACCGGGGAGCTGTTTTTT. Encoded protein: CASSQVGGWSTGELFF.